What follows are 32 T cell receptor beta chains derived from one specimen sequenced in a study of human T cells and chemical hapten exposure. Time point defined: pre-sensitization, week 0. Stated treatment: therapeutic diphenylcyclopropenone sensitization with weekly scalp DPC. TCRdb reprocessed the RACE reads with MiXCR, giving one entry per CDR3 protein. Here the sample spans 250,000 or so distinct CDR3 sequences, about 8.6% being singletons. This sample comprised whole blood, obtained in connection with sensitization to the hapten diphenylcyclopropenone (DPC). These receptors all come from a woman aged 40 to 50 with alopecia areata. Some clones in this sample may be carry-over from other donors' samples.

This clonotype was picked up one time. One base away lies a much larger clone, so this may be a sequencing read error. The chain couples TRBV28 to TRBJ2-1, with 9 bases matching TRBD2. Germline V lookup: CDR1 MDHEN, CDR2 SYDVKM. This CDR3 contains 16 residues. The CDR3 DNA sequence: TGTGCCAGCAGTTTACCTAGCGGGATCTCCTACATTGAGCAGTTCTTC. Amino acids: CASSLPSGISYIEQFF.

There are a few counts of this clonotype. The chain employs TRBV18 and TRBJ1-5; D is unresolved. The CDR3 covers 14 residues. Germline V lookup: CDR1 KGHSH, CDR2 LQKENI. Trimming stripped 5 bases from V and 3 bases from J, with 11 bases between. The CDR3 sequence: CASSMGRNNQPQHF. The CDR3 region has the DNA TGTGCCAGCTCAATGGGCAGGAACAATCAGCCCCAGCATTTT.

This clonotype was detected ten times or more. This sequence joins TRBV5-1 and TRBJ2-7; a weak D match, TRBD1 (5 bases). Germline V gives CDR1 SGHRS, CDR2 YFSETQ. V was cut by 2 bases and J by 3 bases, with 12 bases left in between. The CDR3 has 14 amino acids. Here the CDR3 reads CASSFFQGRYEQYF. Here the CDR3 DNA reads TGCGCCAGCAGCTTCTTTCAGGGCCGCTACGAGCAGTACTTC. The full variable domain, in which reference TRBV5-1 and TRBJ2-7 provide the parts outside the CDR3, is KAGVTQTPRYLIKTRGQQVTLSCSPISGHRSVSWYQQTPGQGLQFLFEYFSETQRNKGNFPGRFSGRQFSNSRSEMNVSTLELGDSALYLCASSFFQGRYEQYFGPGTRLTVT.

The chain employs TRBV7-8 and TRBJ1-5; unclear D gene. CDR1 and CDR2 from the germline V gene are SGHVS and FQNEAQ. CDR3 length equals 15 residues. Trimming left V 5 bases short and J 4 bases short, with 15 bases between. Written as DNA, the CDR3 is TGTGCCAGCAGCACAGATTTAGGGCCAAATCAGCCCCAGCATTTT. The encoded protein is CASSTDLGPNQPQHF.

This clonotype has ten or more counts. J is TRBJ2-3 and V is TRBV5-1; 8 bases are shared with TRBD2. V lost 0 bases to trimming and J lost 3 bases; unmatched junction nucleotides: 3. CDR1 SGHRS and CDR2 YFSETQ come from the germline V gene. The CDR3 loop spans 15 amino acids. CDR3 nucleotides: TGCGCCAGCAGCTTGGCCCCTAGCGGGACAGATACGCAGTATTTT. It yields the protein CASSLAPSGTDTQYF.

This clonotype was found many times. V gene TRBV4-2 combines with J gene TRBJ1-2; 9 bases line up with TRBD1. Germline V gene lookup returns CDR1 LGHNA and CDR2 YNFKEQ. The J segment lost 8 bases and the V segment lost 0 bases, leaving 7 bases of the junction unmatched. This CDR3 region has 15 residues. The CDR3 reads CASSQDRDRVGGYTF. Here the CDR3 DNA reads TGTGCCAGCAGCCAAGATCGGGACAGGGTCGGCGGCTACACCTTC.

This clonotype was seen many times. The V and J genes are TRBV2 and TRBJ1-5, with D possibly being TRBD1 (5 bases). Looked up from germline, CDR1 is SNHLY and CDR2 is FYNNEI. This CDR3 contains 15 residues. V lost 3 bases and J 2 bases, leaving 11 bases between the germline ends. The CDR3 DNA is TGTGCCAGCAGTGACAGGGACTGGGGCAATCAGCCCCAGCATTTT. Its protein product is CASSDRDWGNQPQHF.

In this sample, this clonotype turned up a few times. V and J are TRBV29-1 and TRBJ1-4; 7 nucleotides match TRBD1. Germline CDR1 is SQVTM and CDR2 is ANQGSEA. V dropped 3 bases and J dropped 12; count of bases not matched to a gene: 10. CDR3 length: 13 residues. The CDR3 sequence is CSVEGQTYGQLFF. The CDR3 nucleotides read TGCAGCGTTGAGGGACAGACCTATGGGCAACTGTTTTTT.

The V gene is TRBV5-1, the J gene TRBJ2-3; 7 bases are a match to TRBD2. CDR3 length equals 14 residues. The J segment lost 3 bases and the V segment lost 4 bases, leaving 5 bases of the junction unmatched. The germline V gene has CDR1 SGHRS and CDR2 YFSETQ. The CDR3 spells CASSPLAETDTQYF. The CDR3 bases are TGCGCCAGCAGCCCTCTAGCGGAGACAGATACGCAGTATTTT.

This clonotype was found a few times. V gene TRBV11-1 combines with J gene TRBJ2-2; D not certain. Trimming pared 7 bases from V and 5 bases from J, leaving 11 bases between. CDR3 size: 13 residues. Germline V gene sequence: CDR1 SGHAT, CDR2 FQDESV (reference sequence). CDR3 DNA: TGTGCCAGCACCTCAACGGTAACCGGGGAGCTGTTTTTT. It specifies CASTSTVTGELFF. The full variable domain, its missing parts supplied by reference TRBV11-1 and TRBJ2-2, is EAEVAQSPRYKITEKSQAVAFWCDPISGHATLYWYRQILGQGPELLVQFQDESVVDDSQLPKDRFSAERLKGVDSTLKIQPAELGDSAMYLCASTSTVTGELFFGEGSRLTVL.

The chain recombines TRBV5-1 with TRBJ2-1; 8 bases fit TRBD2. The germline gives CDR1 SGHRS, CDR2 YFSETQ. V shed 4 bases and J 10 bases; nucleotides not matched to a gene: 13. The CDR3 has 15 amino acids. The chain's CDR3 is CASSPQAGVASEQFF. CDR3 in DNA: TGCGCCAGCAGCCCGCAAGCGGGAGTGGCCTCCGAGCAGTTCTTC.

The V call is TRBV24-1, the J call TRBJ2-1, with 8 nucleotides matching TRBD2. The CDR3 consists of 15 residues. The V segment lost 5 bases and the J segment 4 bases; nucleotides outside the gene matches: 6. Germline V gene data show CDR1 as KGHDR and CDR2 as SFDVKD. In DNA form, the CDR3 reads TGTGCCACCAGTGGCACTGCTAGCGGGTACAATGAGCAGTTCTTC. Protein sequence: CATSGTASGYNEQFF.

This clonotype has ten or more counts. This chain links TRBV5-1 with TRBJ2-7; D uncertain. This CDR3 contains 14 residues. V lost 3 bases, J lost 6 bases, and 16 bases lay in between. CDR1 is SGHRS, CDR2 YFSETQ, per germline. DNA for the CDR3: TGCGCCAGCAGCTCCGCTTCCTTCGGGCGCGAGCAGTACTTC. Protein sequence: CASSSASFGREQYF.

This clonotype has just a few counts. V gene TRBV4-1 combines with J gene TRBJ2-1, with 8 bases matching TRBD1. J was trimmed by 2 bases and V by 4 bases; bases with no gene match: 4. This CDR3 comprises 15 residues. Germline V gene data show CDR1 as MGHRA and CDR2 as YSYEKL. This chain's CDR3 is CASSPRQGTYNEQFF. The CDR3 DNA sequence: TGCGCCAGCAGCCCCCGACAGGGGACCTACAATGAGCAGTTCTTC.

This clonotype was detected only a few times. This chain uses TRBV28 with TRBJ1-2, with D uncertain. Germline V gene data show CDR1 as MDHEN and CDR2 as SYDVKM. The CDR3 loop spans 12 amino acids. V was pared by 3 bases and J by 8 bases, with 10 bases between. The CDR3 protein is CASSLVPRGYTF. CDR3 DNA: TGTGCCAGCAGTTTGGTCCCGAGGGGCTACACCTTC.

This clonotype was counted between two and nine times. The V and J genes are TRBV20-1 and TRBJ1-1, with a weak D call TRBD1 (6 bases). The germline CDR1 and CDR2 sequences are DFQATT and SNEGSKA (reference sequence). This CDR3 spans 13 amino acids. V was clipped by 3 bases and J by 3 bases, with 11 bases between them. The CDR3 protein is CSARGAADTEAFF. The CDR3 nucleotides read TGCAGTGCTAGGGGGGCGGCGGACACTGAAGCTTTCTTT.

A single count supports this clonotype. This chain links TRBV7-6 with TRBJ2-5, with D tentatively TRBD1 or TRBD2 (5 bases each). Deletions cut 1 base from V and 4 bases from J, with 19 bases between. Germline V gives CDR1 SGHVS, CDR2 FNYEAQ. The CDR3 runs to 17 residues. In nucleotides, the CDR3 is TGTGCCAGCAGCTTAGTCTGGGCAGGGCAGGCGGGAGAGACCCAGTACTTC. This codes for CASSLVWAGQAGETQYF.

With regard to this clonotype: This may be a read error: a much more frequent sequence differs by one nucleotide. The CDR3 DNA follows: TGTGCCAGCAGCCGGAGGCGGGGGGGCATCACTGAAGCTTTCTTT. Residues: CASSRRRGGITEAFF. J is TRBJ1-1 and V is TRBV3-1; weak D call: TRBD1 (6 bases). The CDR3 contains 15 residues. With 4 bases removed from V and 4 bases from J, the gap between germline ends came to 16 bases. Germline lookup yields CDR1 LGHDT and CDR2 YNNKEL (reference sequence).

This clonotype was seen a few times. The chain couples TRBV20-1 to TRBJ2-4, with a weak D call TRBD1 (5 bases). The CDR3 sequence is 15 residues long. In germline, CDR1 is DFQATT, CDR2 SNEGSKA (reference sequence). Trimming took 1 base from V and 0 from J, leaving 10 bases between them. DNA of the CDR3: TGCAGTGCTAGAGCGACAGCGTCAGCCAAAAACATTCAGTACTTC. It specifies CSARATASAKNIQYF.

This chain joins TRBV7-8 and TRBJ2-3, with D unclear. The V end lost 4 bases, the J end lost 0 bases, and 8 bases lay between the germline ends. The CDR3 consists of 14 residues. The germline gives CDR1 SGHVS, CDR2 FQNEAQ. CDR3 sequence reads: CASSSMISTDTQYF. The CDR3 DNA reads as TGTGCCAGCAGCTCCATGATTAGCACAGATACGCAGTATTTT. Full variable domain (missing parts from reference TRBV7-8 and TRBJ2-3): GAGVSQSPRYKVAKRGQDVALRCDPISGHVSLFWYQQALGQGPEFLTYFQNEAQLDKSGLPSDRFFAERPEGSVSTLKIQRTQQEDSAVYLCASSSMISTDTQYFGPGTRLTVL.

V and J are TRBV4-3 and TRBJ2-5; TRBD1 agrees at 8 bases. CDR1 LGHNA and CDR2 YSLEER come from the germline V gene. The CDR3 is 17 residues long. V lost 2 bases and J lost 4; bases outside the gene matches: 12. CDR3 region: CASSQNWAGGGGETQYF. The CDR3 coding sequence is TGCGCCAGCAGCCAAAACTGGGCAGGGGGCGGAGGAGAGACCCAGTACTTC.

In its sample, this clonotype was seen a few times. The V gene is TRBV20-1, the J gene TRBJ1-6; the D gene is possibly TRBD1 (6 bases). Deletions cut 4 bases from V and 7 bases from J, with 11 bases between. Germline V CDR1 and CDR2: DFQATT, SNEGSKA (reference sequence). The CDR3 covers 13 residues. The CDR3 bases are TGCAGTGCTATGGCCAGGGGAAATTCACCCCTCCACTTT. Translated, it gives CSAMARGNSPLHF.

This clonotype was recorded a few times. The chain couples TRBV6-6 to TRBJ2-3; TRBD2 agrees at 8 bases. The V and J ends lost 9 bases and 2 bases, in that order; junction bases with no gene match: 10. This CDR3 comprises 15 residues. Germline loops: CDR1 MNHNY, CDR2 SVGAGI (reference sequence). The CDR3 spells CASRLLAGNTDTQYF. In nucleotides, the CDR3 is TGTGCCAGTCGCCTCCTAGCGGGTAACACAGATACGCAGTATTTT.

The chain carries TRBV7-9 and TRBJ2-3; the D call may be TRBD1 or TRBD2 (6 bases each). Trimming took off 2 bases at V and 5 bases at J, with 14 bases between the two ends. This CDR3 region has 15 residues. The germline CDR1 and CDR2 sequences are SEHNR and FQNEAQ (reference sequence). Here the CDR3 reads CASSLFMGGQDTQYF. CDR3 nucleotides: TGTGCCAGCAGCTTATTTATGGGGGGCCAAGATACGCAGTATTTT.

Of note for this clonotype: This may be a read error, as it is one base from a much larger clone. The genes are TRBV7-2 and TRBJ1-2; D remains unclear. V shed 2 bases and J shed 2 bases, with 3 bases lying between them. Germline values: CDR1 SGHTA, CDR2 FQGNSA. The length of the CDR3 is 12 residues. In DNA, the CDR3 is TGTGCCAGCAGCTTAAACAACTATGGCTACACCTTC. Its translation is CASSLNNYGYTF.

This clonotype has more than one count but fewer than ten. V gene TRBV7-3 combines with J gene TRBJ2-6, with D tentatively TRBD2 (5 bases). The germline gives CDR1 SGHTA, CDR2 FQGTGA. V gave up 3 bases and J gave up 0 bases, with 6 bases separating them. This CDR3 spans 15 amino acids. CDR3 bases: TGTGCCAGCAGCTTCGGACTCTCTGGGGCCAACGTCCTGACTTTC. Protein product: CASSFGLSGANVLTF.

The table lists this clonotype with many counts. This chain uses TRBV5-1 with TRBJ1-6; D possibly corresponds to TRBD1 (6 bases). Between the trimmed V and J ends, which lost 4 bases and 5 bases, there was a span of 13 bases. CDR3 length: 15 amino acids. CDR1 SGHRS and CDR2 YFSETQ come from the germline V gene. In nucleotides, the CDR3 is TGCGCCAGCAGCCTAGGAGGACAGCATAATTCACCCCTCCACTTT. Translating gives CASSLGGQHNSPLHF.

This clonotype was counted only a few times. The chain combines TRBV20-1 with TRBJ2-3; D may match TRBD1 or TRBD2 (5 bases each). Per the germline V gene, CDR1 is DFQATT and CDR2 is SNEGSKA (reference sequence). V was pared by 5 bases and J by 7 bases, with 16 bases between. The CDR3 is 13 amino acids. CDR3 nucleotides: TGCAGTGCTTACCGGGACGGCGAGCATACGCAGTATTTT. It yields the protein CSAYRDGEHTQYF.

This clonotype was picked up many times. The chain employs TRBV5-7 and TRBJ1-6; 7 bases are shared with TRBD1. TRBV5-7 is recorded as an ORF, its role being uncertain. The V gene end was trimmed by 0 bases and the J gene end by 8 bases; junction bases not matched to a gene: 11. The CDR3 has 17 amino acids. For the CDR3, the DNA is TGTGCCAGCAGCTTGGCCGTTTACAGGGGTTGCGATTCACCCCTCCACTTT. It translates to CASSLAVYRGCDSPLHF.

The chain couples TRBV5-1 to TRBJ1-1; 10 nucleotides line up with TRBD1. With V trimmed by 2 bases and J by 0 bases, 7 bases remained unmatched. CDR1 and CDR2 from the germline V gene are SGHRS and YFSETQ. The length of the CDR3 is 17 residues. DNA of the CDR3: TGCGCCAGCAGCTTTCGGGACAGGGGCCAGGTGAACACTGAAGCTTTCTTT. Translated: CASSFRDRGQVNTEAFF.

Only a few counts were recorded for this clonotype. The chain is built from TRBV28 and TRBJ1-5; 8 bases are shared with TRBD1. This CDR3 region has 15 residues. The J segment lost 6 bases and the V segment lost 6 bases, leaving 10 bases of the junction unmatched. Germline CDR1 is MDHEN and CDR2 is SYDVKM. CDR3 amino acids: CASRSRGLIGQPQHF. Here the CDR3 DNA reads TGTGCCAGCAGGTCCAGGGGGCTAATCGGTCAGCCCCAGCATTTT.

This clonotype was picked up many times. CDR3: CASRMGQWSRYTF. The CDR3 DNA reads TGTGCCAGCAGAATGGGACAGTGGAGCCGCTACACCTTC. The chain has TRBV28 and TRBJ1-2, with 7 bases that match TRBD1. The CDR3 has 13 residues. The V segment lost 6 bases and the J segment 9 bases; nucleotides outside the gene matches: 10. From germline, CDR1 is MDHEN and CDR2 SYDVKM.